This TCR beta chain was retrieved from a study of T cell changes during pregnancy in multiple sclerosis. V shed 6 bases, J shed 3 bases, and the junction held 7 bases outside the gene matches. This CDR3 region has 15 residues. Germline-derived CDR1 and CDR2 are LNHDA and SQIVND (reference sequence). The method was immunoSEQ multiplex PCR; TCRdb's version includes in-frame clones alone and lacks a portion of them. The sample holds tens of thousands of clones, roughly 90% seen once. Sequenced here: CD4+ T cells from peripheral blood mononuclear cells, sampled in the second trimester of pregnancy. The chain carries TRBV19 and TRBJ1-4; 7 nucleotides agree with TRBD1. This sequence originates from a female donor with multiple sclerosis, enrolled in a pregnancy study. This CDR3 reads CASRRPGTANEKLFF. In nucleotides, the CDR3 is TGTGCCAGTAGGCGCCCCGGGACAGCTAATGAAAAACTGTTTTTT. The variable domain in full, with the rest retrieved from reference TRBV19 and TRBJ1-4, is DGGITQSPKYLFRKEGQNVTLSCEQNLNHDAMYWYRQDPGQGLRLIYYSQIVNDFQKGDIAEGYSVSREKKESFPLTVTSAQKNPTAFYLCASRRPGTANEKLFFGSGTQLSVL.